The clone carrying this TCR beta chain was detected many times. The sample originates from a study of T cells in Graves' hyperthyroidism and ophthalmopathy. The CDR3 has 16 residues. V lost 5 bases to trimming and J lost 1 base; unmatched junction nucleotides: 7. CDR1 MDHEN and CDR2 SYDVKM come from the germline V gene. What was amplified from RNA transcripts were TCR beta CDR3 regions. HTBI primers drove first-round RT-PCR of the TCR CDR3. TCRdb redid the calling of the multiplex PCR reads with MiXCR, one entry per CDR3 protein. The table includes about 620,000 distinct CDR3 sequences, 15% to 20% detected once.

The sequence was obtained from a woman in her twenties or thirties with Graves' hyperthyroidism. The V call is TRBV28, the J call TRBJ2-5, with 10 bases matching TRBD2. The sequencing input was blood. This CDR3 is CASSHGTSEIQETQYF. The DNA of the CDR3 is TGTGCCAGCAGTCACGGGACTAGCGAGATCCAAGAGACCCAGTACTTC.